These 13 T cell receptor beta chains were sequenced from one sample in a study of blood T cell repertoires in COVID-19. Here immunoSEQ multiplex PCR was the method, and the copy in TCRdb shows in-frame clones only, minus some. The sample consists of more than 85,000 clones, just under 85% of them appearing once. The specimen was peripheral blood. These receptors were obtained from a man aged 40-50 years with active or convalescent COVID-19.

The rearrangement uses TRBV3-1 (or the pseudogene TRBV3-2) and TRBJ1-1; D call uncertain. Germline CDR1 reads LGHDT; CDR2 reads YNNKEL (reference sequence). The CDR3 extends over 12 amino acids. The germline V and J ends were trimmed by 1 base and 11 bases, with 11 bases remaining between them. CDR3 sequence reads: CASSQGSSYAFF. The CDR3 DNA sequence: TGTGCCAGCAGCCAAGGTAGTTCGTACGCTTTCTTT.

The rearrangement joins TRBV5-1 to TRBJ2-1; TRBD2 agrees at 8 bases. The CDR3 extends over 15 amino acids. Germline trimming cut 2 bases from V and 7 bases from J; bases unmatched to any gene: 8. Per germline, CDR1 SGHRS and CDR2 YFSETQ. In DNA form, the CDR3 reads TGCGCCAGCAGCTTCAACAGCGGGGGAGGTAATGAGCAGTTCTTC. This gives the protein CASSFNSGGGNEQFF.

This clone was counted once. This chain connects TRBV24-1 to TRBJ1-2, with D possibly matching TRBD1 (5 bases). Per the germline V gene, CDR1 is KGHDR and CDR2 is SFDVKD. The CDR3 totals 13 residues. V was clipped by 8 bases and J by 6 bases, with 15 bases between them. The CDR3: CATIVSGNHGYTF. As DNA, the CDR3 is TGTGCCACCATAGTGTCAGGGAATCATGGCTACACCTTC.

V usage is TRBV11-2 and J usage is TRBJ2-7; D might be TRBD2 (6 bases). This CDR3 is 13 amino acids long. Germline lookup yields CDR1 SGHAT and CDR2 FQNNGV. V was shortened by 6 bases and J by 7 bases, with 16 bases between the two germline ends. CDR3 coding DNA: TGTGCCAGCAGACCGGAGGGAGCTAGGGAGCAGTACTTC. It codes for CASRPEGAREQYF.

The rearrangement uses TRBV5-4 and TRBJ1-3, with TRBD1 as a possible D gene (5 bases). In germline, CDR1 is SGHNT, CDR2 YYREEE (reference sequence). Trimming removed 5 bases at V and 0 bases at J, with 12 bases between. CDR3 length equals 15 residues. The CDR3 bases are TGTGCCAGCAGACAGGACACGGACTCTGGAAACACCATATATTTT. Its protein is CASRQDTDSGNTIYF.

The rearrangement uses TRBV30 and TRBJ2-7; D gene unclear. The germline CDR1 and CDR2 sequences are GTSNPN and SVGIG (reference sequence). This CDR3 region has 12 residues. The V end lost 0 bases, the J end lost 3 bases, and 6 bases lay between the germline ends. The CDR3 coding sequence is TGTGCCTGGAGTGTACACCTCTACGAGCAGTACTTC. Protein sequence: CAWSVHLYEQYF.

The J gene is TRBJ1-1, the V gene TRBV4-1, with TRBD1 matching 8 bases. The trim removed 2 bases at V and 4 bases at J, leaving 6 bases unmatched. The CDR3 runs to 15 residues. Per germline, CDR1 MGHRA and CDR2 YSYEKL. The chain's CDR3 is CASSQQTGVSTEAFF. CDR3 nucleotide sequence: TGCGCCAGCAGCCAACAGACAGGGGTGTCCACTGAAGCTTTCTTT.

The genes are TRBV20-1 and TRBJ1-2, with D maybe TRBD1 (6 bases). V lost 3 bases and J 0 bases, leaving 14 bases between the germline ends. The length of the CDR3 is 15 residues. The germline gives CDR1 DFQATT, CDR2 SNEGSKA (reference sequence). CDR3 nucleotides: TGCAGTGCTAGTAAAACGGGACACTCTAACTATGGCTACACCTTC. Amino acid sequence: CSASKTGHSNYGYTF.

CDR3 loop: CASSLVVSRGGELFF. The CDR3 region has the DNA TGTGCCAGCAGCTTGGTGGTGAGTCGCGGCGGGGAGCTGTTTTTT. The genes are TRBV5-5 and TRBJ2-2; D remains unclear. Per germline, CDR1 SGHKS and CDR2 YYEKEE (reference sequence). CDR3 length equals 15 residues. V dropped 0 bases and J dropped 7 bases, with 13 bases sitting between them.

The chain has TRBV29-1 and TRBJ1-2, with a possible D match to TRBD1 (5 bases). Germline CDR1 reads SQVTM; CDR2 reads ANQGSEA. CDR3 length: 12 residues. Trimming shortened V by 7 bases and J by 4 bases, and 13 bases separated the two germline ends. The CDR3 DNA sequence: TGCAGCGCAAGCGGGGCCTCCTATGGCTACACCTTC. This gives the protein CSASGASYGYTF.

The chain carries TRBV11-2 and TRBJ1-6; weak D call: TRBD1 (6 bases). This CDR3 is 14 amino acids long. Trimming removed 3 bases from V and 10 bases from J, with 13 bases in between. The germline gives CDR1 SGHAT, CDR2 FQNNGV. The CDR3 is CASSLGQTGSPLHF. For the CDR3, the DNA is TGTGCCAGCAGCTTGGGGCAGACAGGCTCACCCCTCCACTTT.

This sequence joins TRBV18 and TRBJ2-7; no definite D call. Germline CDR1 KGHSH, CDR2 LQKENI. This CDR3 contains 12 residues. V gave up 2 bases and J gave up 7 bases, with 9 bases separating them. CDR3 bases: TGTGCCAGCTCACCAAACGTGGAGGAGCAGTACTTC. This translates into CASSPNVEEQYF.

This chain links TRBV19 with TRBJ2-1; D possibly corresponds to TRBD1 (5 bases). This CDR3 spans 14 amino acids. V lost 10 bases, J lost 8 bases, and 21 bases lay in between. Germline loops: CDR1 LNHDA, CDR2 SQIVND (reference sequence). CDR3 in amino acids: CATGPWTKIDEQFF. The CDR3 bases are TGTGCCACCGGCCCCTGGACAAAGATCGATGAGCAGTTCTTC. Variable domain in full (rest from reference TRBV19 and TRBJ2-1): DGGITQSPKYLFRKEGQNVTLSCEQNLNHDAMYWYRQDPGQGLRLIYYSQIVNDFQKGDIAEGYSVSREKKESFPLTVTSAQKNPTAFYLCATGPWTKIDEQFFGPGTRLTVL.